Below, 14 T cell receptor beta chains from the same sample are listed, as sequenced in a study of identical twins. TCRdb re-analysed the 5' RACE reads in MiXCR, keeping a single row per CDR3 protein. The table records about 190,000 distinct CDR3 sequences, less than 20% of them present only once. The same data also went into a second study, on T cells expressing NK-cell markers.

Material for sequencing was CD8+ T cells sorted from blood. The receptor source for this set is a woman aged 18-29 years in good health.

CDR3 amino acids: CASRRDSTDTQYF. CDR3 DNA: TGTGCCAGCAGGAGGGACAGCACAGATACGCAGTATTTT. This chain uses TRBV7-9 with TRBJ2-3; possibly TRBD1 or TRBD2 for D (5 bases each). V dropped 6 bases and J dropped 0 bases, with 7 bases sitting between them. CDR1 is SEHNR, CDR2 FQNEAQ, per germline (reference sequence). This CDR3 has 13 amino acids.

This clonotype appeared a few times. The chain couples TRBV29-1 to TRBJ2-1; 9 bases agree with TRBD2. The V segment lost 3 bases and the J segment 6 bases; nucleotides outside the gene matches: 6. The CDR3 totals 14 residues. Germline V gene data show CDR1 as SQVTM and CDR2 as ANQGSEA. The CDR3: CSVDGLAGTNEQFF. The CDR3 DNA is TGCAGCGTTGACGGGCTAGCGGGAACCAATGAGCAGTTCTTC.

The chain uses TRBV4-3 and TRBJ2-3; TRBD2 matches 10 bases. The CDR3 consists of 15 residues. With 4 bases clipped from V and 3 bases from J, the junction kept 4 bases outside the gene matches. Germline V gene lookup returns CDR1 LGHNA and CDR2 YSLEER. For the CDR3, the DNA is TGCGCCAGCAGCCCTAGCGGGAGTGAAACAGATACGCAGTATTTT. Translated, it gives CASSPSGSETDTQYF.

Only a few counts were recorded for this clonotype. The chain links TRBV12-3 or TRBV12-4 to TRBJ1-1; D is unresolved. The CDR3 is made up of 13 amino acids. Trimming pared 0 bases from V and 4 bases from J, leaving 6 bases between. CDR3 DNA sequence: TGTGCCAGCAGTTTAGCTACAAGCACTGAAGCTTTCTTT. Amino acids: CASSLATSTEAFF.

CDR3 residues: CASTKTSGLVNEQFF. The CDR3 coding sequence is TGTGCCAGCACCAAGACTAGCGGGCTTGTCAATGAGCAGTTCTTC. The V call is TRBV7-6, the J call TRBJ2-1, with 10 nucleotides matching TRBD2. The CDR3 is 15 amino acids. The germline V gene has CDR1 SGHVS and CDR2 FNYEAQ. V lost 7 bases, J lost 6 bases, and 9 bases stayed unmatched. Combining the CDR3 with reference TRBV7-6 and TRBJ2-1 gives the whole variable domain GAGVSQSPRYKVTKRGQDVALRCDPISGHVSLYWYRQALGQGPEFLTYFNYEAQQDKSGLPNDRFSAERPEGSISTLTIQRTEQRDSAMYRCASTKTSGLVNEQFFGPGTRLTVL.

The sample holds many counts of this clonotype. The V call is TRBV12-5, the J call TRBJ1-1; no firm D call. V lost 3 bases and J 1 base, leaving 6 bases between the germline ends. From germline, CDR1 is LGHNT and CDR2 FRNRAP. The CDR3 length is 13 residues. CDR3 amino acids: CASGLGWNTEAFF. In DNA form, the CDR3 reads TGTGCTAGTGGTTTAGGTTGGAACACTGAAGCTTTCTTT. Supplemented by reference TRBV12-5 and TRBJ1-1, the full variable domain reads DARVTQTPRHKVTEMGQEVTMRCQPILGHNTVFWYRQTMMQGLELLAYFRNRAPLDDSGMPKDRFSAEMPDATLATLKIQPSEPRDSAVYFCASGLGWNTEAFFGQGTRLTVV.

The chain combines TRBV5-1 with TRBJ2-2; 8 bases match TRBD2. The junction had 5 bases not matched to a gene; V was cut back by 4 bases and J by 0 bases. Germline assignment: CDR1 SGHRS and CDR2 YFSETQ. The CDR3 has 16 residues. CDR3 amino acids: CASSRAGATNTGELFF. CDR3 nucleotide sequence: TGCGCCAGCAGCCGAGCGGGGGCAACGAACACCGGGGAGCTGTTTTTT.

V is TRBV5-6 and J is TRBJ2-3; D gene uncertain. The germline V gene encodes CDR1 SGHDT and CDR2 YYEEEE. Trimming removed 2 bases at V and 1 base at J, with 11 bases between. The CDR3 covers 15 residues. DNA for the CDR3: TGTGCCAGCAGCTTCCCGGCGAACGGCACAGATACGCAGTATTTT. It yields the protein CASSFPANGTDTQYF.

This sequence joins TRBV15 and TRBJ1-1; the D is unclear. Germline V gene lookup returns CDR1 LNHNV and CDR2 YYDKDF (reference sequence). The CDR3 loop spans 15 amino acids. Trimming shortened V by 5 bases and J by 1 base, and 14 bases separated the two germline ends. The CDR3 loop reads CATSLDRAPNTEAFF. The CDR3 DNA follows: TGTGCCACCAGCTTAGACCGGGCTCCGAACACTGAAGCTTTCTTT.

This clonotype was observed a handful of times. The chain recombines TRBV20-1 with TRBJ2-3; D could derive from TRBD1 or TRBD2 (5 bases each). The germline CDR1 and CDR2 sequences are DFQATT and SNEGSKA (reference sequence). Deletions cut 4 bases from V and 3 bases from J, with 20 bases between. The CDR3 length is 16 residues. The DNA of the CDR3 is TGCAGTGCTACCCACAGGCCGAGCGGTAGGACAGATACGCAGTATTTT. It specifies CSATHRPSGRTDTQYF.

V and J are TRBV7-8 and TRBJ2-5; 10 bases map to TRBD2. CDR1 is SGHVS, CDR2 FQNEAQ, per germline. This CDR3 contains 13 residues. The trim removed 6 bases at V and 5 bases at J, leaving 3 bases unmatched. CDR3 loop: CASRAAGGETQYF. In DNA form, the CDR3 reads TGTGCCAGCAGGGCAGCGGGGGGGGAGACCCAGTACTTC.

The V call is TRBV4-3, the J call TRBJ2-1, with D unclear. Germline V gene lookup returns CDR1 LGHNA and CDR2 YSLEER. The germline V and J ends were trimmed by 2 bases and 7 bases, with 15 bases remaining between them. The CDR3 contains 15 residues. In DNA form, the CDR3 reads TGCGCCAGCAGCCAAAAACTCACAATTCTAAATGAGCAGTTCTTC. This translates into CASSQKLTILNEQFF.

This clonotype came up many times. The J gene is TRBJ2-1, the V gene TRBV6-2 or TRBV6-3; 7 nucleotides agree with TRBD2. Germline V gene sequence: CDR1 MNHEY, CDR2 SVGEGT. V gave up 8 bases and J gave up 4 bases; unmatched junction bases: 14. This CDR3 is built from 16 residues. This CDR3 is CASLRASGASYNEQFF. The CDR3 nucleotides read TGTGCCAGCCTCAGGGCCAGCGGGGCCTCATACAATGAGCAGTTCTTC.

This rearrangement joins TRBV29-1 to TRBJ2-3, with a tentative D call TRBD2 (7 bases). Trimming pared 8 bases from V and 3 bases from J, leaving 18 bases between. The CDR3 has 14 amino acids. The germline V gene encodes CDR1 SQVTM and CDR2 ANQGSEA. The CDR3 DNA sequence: TGCAGCCCCCCTGCGCGGGGGACAACAGATACGCAGTATTTT. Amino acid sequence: CSPPARGTTDTQYF.